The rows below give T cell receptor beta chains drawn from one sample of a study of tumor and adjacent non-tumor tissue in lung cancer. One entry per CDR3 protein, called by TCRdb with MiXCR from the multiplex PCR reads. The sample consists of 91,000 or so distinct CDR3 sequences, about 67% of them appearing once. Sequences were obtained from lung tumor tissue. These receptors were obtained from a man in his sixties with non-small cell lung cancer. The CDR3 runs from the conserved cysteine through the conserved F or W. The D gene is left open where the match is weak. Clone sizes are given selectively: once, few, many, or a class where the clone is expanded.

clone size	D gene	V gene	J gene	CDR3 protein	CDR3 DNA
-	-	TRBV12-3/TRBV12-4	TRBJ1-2	CASSPPRDSGPNYGYTF	TGTGCCAGCAGTCCACCCCGGGACTCCGGACCGAACTATGGTTACACCTTC
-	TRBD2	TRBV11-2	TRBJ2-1	CASSPTGLADNEQFF	TGTGCCAGCAGCCCCACGGGACTAGCGGACAATGAGCAGTTCTTC
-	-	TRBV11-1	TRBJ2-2	CASSFEMTWELFF	TGTGCCAGTAGCTTTGAAATGACCTGGGAGCTATTTTTT
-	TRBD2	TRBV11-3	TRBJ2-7	CVSCRGGTTRFPEQYF	TGTGTCAGCTGCCGGGGGGGAACTACGCGCTTCCCCGAGCAGTACTTC
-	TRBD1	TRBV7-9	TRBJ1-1	CASSGEKQGNTKAFF	TGTGCCAGCAGTGGGGAAAAACAGGGGAACACTAAAGCTTTCTTT
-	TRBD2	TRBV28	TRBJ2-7	CASSVGRGFNEQYF	TGTGCCAGCAGTGTGGGGAGGGGATTCAACGAGCAGTACTTC
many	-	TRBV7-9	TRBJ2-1	CASSLAGPFGNEQFF	TGTGCCAGCAGCTTAGCGGGCCCATTTGGGAATGAGCAGTTCTTC
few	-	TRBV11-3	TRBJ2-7	CASSALLAGGPLEQYF	TGTGCCAGCAGCGCACTCCTAGCTGGAGGCCCCCTTGAGCAGTACTTC
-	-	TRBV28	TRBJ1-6	CVSSNPGRSSSYYSPLHF	TGTGTCAGCAGTAACCCGGGACGGAGTAGCTCCTATTATTCACCCCTCCACTTT
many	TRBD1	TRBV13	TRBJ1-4	CASSQGTAGEKLFF	TGTGCCAGCAGCCAGGGGACAGCGGGTGAAAAACTGTTTTTT
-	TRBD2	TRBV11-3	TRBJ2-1	CVSSHGTRGSHERFF	TGTGTCAGCAGCCACGGGACTAGAGGGAGCCATGAGCGGTTCTTC
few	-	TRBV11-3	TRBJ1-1	CASSLRGNMNTEAFF	TGTGCCAGCAGCTTACGGGGGAACATGAACACTGAAGCTTTCTTT
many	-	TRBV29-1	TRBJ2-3	CSVEEVEEVQYF	TGCAGCGTTGAAGAGGTAGAGGAGGTGCAGTATTTT
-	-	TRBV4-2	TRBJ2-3	CAISQEGSGATDTQYF	TGTGCCATCAGCCAAGAAGGTAGCGGAGCCACAGATACGCAATATTTT
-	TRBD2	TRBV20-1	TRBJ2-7	CSATRLAVSSYEQYF	TGCAGTGCTACACGACTAGCGGTTAGCTCCTACGAGCAGTACTTC
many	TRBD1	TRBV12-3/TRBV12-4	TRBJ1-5	CASRDTGGGNQPQHF	TGTGCCAGCAGGGATACAGGGGGCGGCAATCAGCCCCAGCATTTT
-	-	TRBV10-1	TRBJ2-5	CASSAGQNQETQYF	TGCGCCAGCAGTGCCGGACAGAACCAAGAGACCCAGTACTTC
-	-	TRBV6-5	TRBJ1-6	CASSLRTGTYHSPLHF	TGTGCCAGCAGTTTGAGGACTGGAACCTATCATTCACCCCTCCACTTC
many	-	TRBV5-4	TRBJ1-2	CASRTATNYGYTF	TGTGCCAGCCGAACAGCAACTAACTATGGCTACACCTTC
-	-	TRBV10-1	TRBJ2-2	CASSAGIWAGELIF	TGCGCCAGTAGCGCAGGGATTTGGGCCGGGGAGCTGATTTTT
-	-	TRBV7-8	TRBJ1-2	CASSPPQARHTNYGYTF	TGTGCCAGCAGTCCACCCCAGGCGCGACACACTAACTATGGCTACACCTTC
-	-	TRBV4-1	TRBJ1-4	CSSSHYYGLFNEKLFF	TGCTCCAGCAGCCATTACTATGGGTTATTTAATGAAAAACTGTTTTTT
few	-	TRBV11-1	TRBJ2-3	CASSLELVRADTLYF	TGTGCCAGCAGCTTAGAGCTAGTCCGGGCAGATACACTGTATTTT
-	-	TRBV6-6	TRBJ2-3	CASSYGEDSSYTNTQYF	TGTGCCAGCAGTTACGGGGAGGACAGTTCCTACACAAATACCCAGTATTTT
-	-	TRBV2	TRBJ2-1	CASRQGGSYNEQFF	TGTGCCAGCAGACAGGGAGGCTCCTACAATGAGCAGTTCTTC
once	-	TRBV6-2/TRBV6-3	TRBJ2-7	CASKHSYEQYF	TGTGCCAGCAAACACAGCTACGAGCAGTACTTC
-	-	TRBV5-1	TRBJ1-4	CASSSTWISEELFF	TGCGCCAGCAGCTCGACATGGATAAGCGAAGAACTGTTTTTT
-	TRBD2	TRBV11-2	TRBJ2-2	CASSSGLAGATKTGELFF	TGTGCCAGCAGCTCGGGGCTGGCGGGAGCGACGAAGACCGGGGAGCTGTTTTTT
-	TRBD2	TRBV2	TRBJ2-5	CASTLAGGPETQYF	TGTGCCAGCACCCTAGCGGGGGGGCCAGAGACCCAGTACTTC
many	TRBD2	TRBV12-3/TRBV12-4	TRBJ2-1	CASSREAAGGPYNEQFF	TGTGCCAGCAGTAGGGAGGCAGCGGGAGGGCCCTACAATGAGCAGTTCTTC
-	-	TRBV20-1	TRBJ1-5	CSAIVGSSNQPQHF	TGCAGTGCTATAGTGGGCTCGAGCAATCAGCCCCAGCATTTT
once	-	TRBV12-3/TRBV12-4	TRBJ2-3	CASRTVRTSSTNTQYF	TGTGCCAGCAGAACCGTCCGGACCTCAAGCACAAATACGCAGTATTTT
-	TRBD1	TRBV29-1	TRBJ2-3	CSVVGTGGGTQYF	TGCAGCGTGGTTGGGACAGGGGGTGGTACTCAGTATTTT